Presented here are 20 T cell receptor beta chains from one specimen sequenced in a study of shared clonotypes between healthy human individuals. The method was immunoSEQ multiplex PCR; TCRdb's version includes in-frame clones alone and lacks a portion of them. The top ten hold over 0.09% of the sample, which has fewer than 700,000 clones, 90% to 95% seen once. CD8 cells classed as naive were CD45RO-negative and positively selected for CCR7, excluding terminally differentiated effector memory CD45RA+ cells. Input material: naive CD8+ T cells sorted from blood. The source of these receptors is a woman aged 25-40 years in good health.

This clone was seen a few times. The chain combines TRBV29-1 with TRBJ1-1; the D is unclear. V was clipped by 6 bases and J by 7 bases, with 18 bases between them. Germline CDR1 and CDR2: SQVTM and ANQGSEA. The CDR3 contains 13 residues. The CDR3: CSVMHGMVVEAFF. The CDR3 region has the DNA TGCAGCGTGATGCACGGGATGGTCGTTGAAGCTTTCTTT.

This chain connects TRBV13 to TRBJ1-1; D is ambiguous. V lost 5 bases to trimming and J lost 5 bases, with 12 bases between them. This CDR3 contains 13 residues. From germline, CDR1 is PRHDT and CDR2 FYEKMQ (reference sequence). The CDR3 loop reads CASSPLGQTEAFF. CDR3 DNA sequence: TGTGCCAGCAGCCCCCTCGGGCAGACTGAAGCTTTCTTT.

CDR3 protein: CASSSGTRPYEQYF. The CDR3 DNA follows: TGTGCCAGCAGTTCCGGGACTCGCCCCTACGAGCAGTACTTC. This chain connects TRBV27 to TRBJ2-7, with TRBD2 as a possible D gene (6 bases). The V end lost 4 bases, the J end lost 2 bases, and 12 bases lay between the germline ends. CDR1 is MNHEY, CDR2 SMNVEV, per germline (reference sequence). CDR3 length equals 14 residues.

The chain has TRBV7-9 and TRBJ1-1, with TRBD1 matching 8 bases. This CDR3 spans 14 amino acids. The germline gives CDR1 SEHNR, CDR2 FQNEAQ (reference sequence). The V segment lost 6 bases and the J segment 7 bases; nucleotides outside the gene matches: 10. This chain's CDR3 is CASRLTTGGSEAFF. CDR3 sequence (DNA): TGTGCCAGCAGGTTGACCACAGGGGGTAGTGAAGCTTTCTTT.

This clone appeared once. The chain combines TRBV7-9 with TRBJ2-2; D not certain. The CDR3 length is 12 residues. Trimming stripped 7 bases from V and 2 bases from J, with 5 bases between. Germline CDR1 reads SEHNR; CDR2 reads FQNEAQ (reference sequence). The CDR3 loop reads CASTHNTGELFF. The CDR3 DNA is TGTGCCAGCACACATAACACCGGGGAGCTGTTTTTT.

This clone appeared a few times. V usage is TRBV30 and J usage is TRBJ1-1; D call uncertain. Germline CDR1 GTSNPN, CDR2 SVGIG (reference sequence). V was clipped by 3 bases and J by 3 bases, with 11 bases between them. The CDR3 is 13 amino acids. Here the CDR3 reads CAWRRGLHTEAFF. The CDR3 nucleotides are TGTGCCTGGAGAAGAGGATTACACACTGAAGCTTTCTTT. The full variable domain, completed using reference TRBV30 and TRBJ1-1, is SQTIHQWPATLVQPVGSPLSLECTVEGTSNPNLYWYRQAAGRGLQLLFYSVGIGQISSEVPQNLSASRPQDRQFILSSKKLLLSDSGFYLCAWRRGLHTEAFFGQGTRLTVV.

Here the CDR3 reads CASRPAGGMPDTQYF. The CDR3 bases are TGTGCCAGCAGACCAGCGGGAGGGATGCCAGATACGCAGTATTTT. The J gene is TRBJ2-3, the V gene TRBV5-6, with 10 bases identical to TRBD2. The germline V gene has CDR1 SGHDT and CDR2 YYEEEE. V was pared by 5 bases and J by 4 bases, with 7 bases of the junction left unmatched. The CDR3 consists of 15 residues. Looking up the rest from reference TRBV5-6 and TRBJ2-3 gives the full variable domain: DAGVTQSPTHLIKTRGQQVTLRCSPKSGHDTVSWYQQALGQGPQFIFQYYEEEERQRGNFPDRFSGHQFPNYSSELNVNALLLGDSALYLCASRPAGGMPDTQYFGPGTRLTVL.

The chain carries TRBV19 and TRBJ1-1; D is unresolved. The CDR3 extends over 15 amino acids. Trimming stripped 5 bases from V and 6 bases from J, with 19 bases between. Germline CDR1 LNHDA, CDR2 SQIVND (reference sequence). CDR3 coding DNA: TGTGCCAGTAGTCCCCCGCCCTCCTACTCCGCTGAAGCTTTCTTT. Its protein is CASSPPPSYSAEAFF.

V is TRBV27 and J is TRBJ1-1, with D possibly being TRBD1 (6 bases). This CDR3 contains 13 residues. In germline, CDR1 is MNHEY, CDR2 SMNVEV (reference sequence). V lost 7 bases and J 4 bases, leaving 13 bases between the germline ends. CDR3 coding DNA: TGTGCCAGCAAGAGGGGGGGATTCACTGAAGCTTTCTTT. It is translated as CASKRGGFTEAFF.

J is TRBJ2-1 and V is TRBV28; no clear D gene. The length of the CDR3 is 16 residues. Germline values: CDR1 MDHEN, CDR2 SYDVKM. V was pared by 7 bases and J by 8 bases, with 24 bases between. CDR3: CASTYETAPVLDEQFF. For the CDR3, the DNA is TGTGCCAGCACCTATGAGACCGCTCCCGTTTTGGATGAGCAGTTCTTC.

The chain combines TRBV13 with TRBJ2-7, with a weak D call TRBD2 (6 bases). Trimming left V 3 bases short and J 0 bases short, with 15 bases between. The CDR3 has 16 residues. The V gene's germline CDR1 is PRHDT and CDR2 FYEKMQ (reference sequence). The CDR3 spells CASSLGRDWSSYEQYF. The CDR3 DNA reads as TGTGCCAGCAGCTTGGGCAGGGACTGGAGCTCCTACGAGCAGTACTTC. The full variable domain, in which reference TRBV13 and TRBJ2-7 provide the parts outside the CDR3, is AAGVIQSPRHLIKEKRETATLKCYPIPRHDTVYWYQQGPGQDPQFLISFYEKMQSDKGSIPDRFSAQQFSDYHSELNMSSLELGDSALYFCASSLGRDWSSYEQYFGPGTRLTVT.

The genes are TRBV27 and TRBJ2-7, with TRBD2 matching over 9 bases. The CDR3 is made up of 14 amino acids. Trimming cost V 2 bases and J 6 bases; bases outside gene matches: 5. Germline V gene lookup returns CDR1 MNHEY and CDR2 SMNVEV (reference sequence). The CDR3 sequence is CASSLEAGGREQYF. In nucleotides, the CDR3 is TGTGCCAGCAGTTTAGAAGCGGGAGGTCGCGAGCAGTACTTC.

This rearrangement joins TRBV6-1 to TRBJ1-4; the match to TRBD1 covers 9 bases. CDR3 length: 16 amino acids. Trimming removed 4 bases from V and 1 base from J; junction bases left unmatched: 4. Germline V gene sequence: CDR1 MNHNS, CDR2 SASEGT. The CDR3 DNA sequence: TGTGCCAGCAGTGTGGGACAGGGTGGAACTAATGAAAAACTGTTTTTT. Translating gives CASSVGQGGTNEKLFF.

The chain has TRBV28 and TRBJ2-6; D possibly corresponds to TRBD2 (6 bases). The V and J ends lost 5 bases and 2 bases respectively, with 13 bases between them. Germline loops: CDR1 MDHEN, CDR2 SYDVKM. The CDR3 consists of 16 residues. The CDR3 loop is CASSVLGGAGANVLTF. The CDR3 DNA reads as TGTGCCAGCAGTGTCCTCGGGGGAGCTGGGGCCAACGTCCTGACTTTC.

This clone was observed a few times. The chain employs TRBV4-1 and TRBJ1-1; D perhaps matches TRBD1 (5 bases). Germline V gives CDR1 MGHRA, CDR2 YSYEKL. The CDR3 contains 14 residues. V shed 3 bases and J shed 3 bases, with 11 bases lying between them. CDR3: CASSQGPHDTEAFF. The CDR3 region has the DNA TGCGCCAGCAGCCAGGGACCTCACGACACTGAAGCTTTCTTT.

This chain uses TRBV11-2 with TRBJ2-5; 11 positions agree with TRBD2. CDR1 is SGHAT, CDR2 FQNNGV, per germline. The trim removed 4 bases at V and 0 bases at J, leaving 1 base unmatched. This CDR3 comprises 15 residues. The CDR3 region has the DNA TGTGCCAGCAGCTGGGGACTAGCGGACCAAGAGACCCAGTACTTC. This encodes CASSWGLADQETQYF.

The J gene is TRBJ2-7, the V gene TRBV4-2, with 9 bases lining up with TRBD1. This CDR3 spans 19 amino acids. Looked up from germline, CDR1 is LGHNA and CDR2 is YNFKEQ. V was clipped by 0 bases and J by 1 base; unmatched bases: 13. The CDR3 DNA reads TGTGCCAGCAGCCAAGAAGGGCCCGTACAGGGGGCCCTTTCCTACGAGCAGTACTTC. It translates to CASSQEGPVQGALSYEQYF.

The CDR3 is CASSFGDLIPLHF. CDR3 DNA sequence: TGTGCCAGCAGTTTCGGGGACCTCATACCCCTCCACTTT. The rearrangement joins TRBV28 to TRBJ1-6, with TRBD1 as a possible D gene (5 bases). Trimming took off 3 bases at V and 12 bases at J, with 12 bases between the two ends. The CDR3 loop spans 13 amino acids. CDR1 is MDHEN, CDR2 SYDVKM, per germline.

The rearrangement joins TRBV1 to TRBJ2-7; TRBD1, the table's D call, lacks a check against the DNA. TRBV1 corresponds to a pseudogene. The CDR3 loop spans 16 amino acids. CDR3 in DNA: TGCACCAGCAGCCAAGAAAAACATTTTCCCCTGGACGAGCAGTACTTC. Residues: CTSSQEKHFPLDEQYF.

The V call is TRBV27, the J call TRBJ1-5; 8 bases fit TRBD1. Germline V gene sequence: CDR1 MNHEY, CDR2 SMNVEV (reference sequence). This CDR3 spans 13 amino acids. Trimming cost V 9 bases and J 6 bases; bases outside gene matches: 7. The CDR3 nucleotides read TGTGCCAGTCGGACAGGGACTGGTCAGCCCCAGCATTTT. Translating gives CASRTGTGQPQHF.